The clone carrying this T cell receptor (beta chain) was seen once. Sequencing used immunoSEQ multiplex PCR; TCRdb keeps in-frame clones, though not all of them. The sample consists of about 69,000 clones, approximately 86% of them appearing once. The sample comes from a study of OX40 agonist ivuxolimab in advanced cancers. CDR1 and CDR2 from the germline V gene are GTSNPN and SVGIG (reference sequence). J gave up 8 bases and V 1 base, and 6 bases lay outside the gene matches. CDR3 length equals 14 residues. The sequence derives from an adult with an advanced solid tumor such as melanoma, head and neck, liver or kidney cancer. V gene TRBV30 combines with J gene TRBJ1-4, with TRBD1 matching over 8 bases. The sample was CD4+ or CD8+ T cells sorted from blood, taken in a trial of the OX40 agonist ivuxolimab. CDR3 sequence: CAWSGGQGLEKLFF. DNA for the CDR3: TGTGCCTGGAGTGGCGGACAGGGACTCGAAAAACTGTTTTTT.